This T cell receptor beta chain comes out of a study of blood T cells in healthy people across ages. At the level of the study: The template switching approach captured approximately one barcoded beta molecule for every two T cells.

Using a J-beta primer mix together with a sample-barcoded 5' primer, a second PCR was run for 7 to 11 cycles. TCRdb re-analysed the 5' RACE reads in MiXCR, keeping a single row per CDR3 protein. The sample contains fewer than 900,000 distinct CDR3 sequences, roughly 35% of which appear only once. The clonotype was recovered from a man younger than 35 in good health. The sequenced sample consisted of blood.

CDR3 protein: CASSLVADTEQFF. The CDR3 DNA reads TGTGCCAGCAGCTTAGTGGCGGACACTGAGCAGTTCTTC. The chain combines TRBV11-1 with TRBJ2-1, with TRBD1 as a possible D gene (5 bases). Germline V gene data show CDR1 as SGHAT and CDR2 as FQDESV (reference sequence). V was pared by 1 base and J by 9 bases, with 10 bases between. The CDR3 is made up of 13 amino acids.